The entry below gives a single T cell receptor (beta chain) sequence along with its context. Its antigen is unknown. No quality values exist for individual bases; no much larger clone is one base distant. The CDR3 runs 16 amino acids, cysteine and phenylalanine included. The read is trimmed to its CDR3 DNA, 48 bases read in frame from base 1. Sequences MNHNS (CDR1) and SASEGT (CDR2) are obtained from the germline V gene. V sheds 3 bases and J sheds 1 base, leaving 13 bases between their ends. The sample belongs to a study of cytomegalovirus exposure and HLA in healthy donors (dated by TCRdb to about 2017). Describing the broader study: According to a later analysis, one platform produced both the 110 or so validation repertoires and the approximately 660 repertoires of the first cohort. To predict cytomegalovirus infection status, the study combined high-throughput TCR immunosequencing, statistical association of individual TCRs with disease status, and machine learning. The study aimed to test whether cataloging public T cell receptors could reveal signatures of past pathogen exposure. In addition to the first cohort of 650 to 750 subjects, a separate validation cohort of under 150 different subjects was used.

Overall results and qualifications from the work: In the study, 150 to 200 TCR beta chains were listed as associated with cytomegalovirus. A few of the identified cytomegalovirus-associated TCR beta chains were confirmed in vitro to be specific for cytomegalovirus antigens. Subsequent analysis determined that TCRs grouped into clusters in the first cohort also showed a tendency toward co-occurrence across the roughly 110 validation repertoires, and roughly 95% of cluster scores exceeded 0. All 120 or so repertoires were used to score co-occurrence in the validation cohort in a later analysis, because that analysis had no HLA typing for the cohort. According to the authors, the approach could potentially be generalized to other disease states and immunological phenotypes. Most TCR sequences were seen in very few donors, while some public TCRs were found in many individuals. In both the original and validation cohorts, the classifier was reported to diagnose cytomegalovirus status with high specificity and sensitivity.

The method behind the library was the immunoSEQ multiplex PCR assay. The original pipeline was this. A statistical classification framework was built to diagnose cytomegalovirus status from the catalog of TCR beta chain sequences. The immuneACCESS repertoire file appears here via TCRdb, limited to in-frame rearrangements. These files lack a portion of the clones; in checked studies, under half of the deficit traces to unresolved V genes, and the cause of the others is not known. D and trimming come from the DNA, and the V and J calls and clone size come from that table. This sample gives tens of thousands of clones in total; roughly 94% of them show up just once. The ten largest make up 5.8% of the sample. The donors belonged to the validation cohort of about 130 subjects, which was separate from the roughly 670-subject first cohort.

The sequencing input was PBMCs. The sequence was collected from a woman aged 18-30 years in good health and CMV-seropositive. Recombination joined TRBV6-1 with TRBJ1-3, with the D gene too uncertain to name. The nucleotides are TGTGCCAGCAGTGAGGGCAGGCAACCTTCTGGAAACACCATATATTTT. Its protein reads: CASSEGRQPSGNTIYF.